These T cell receptor beta chains were read from a single sample in a study of blood T cells in healthy people across ages. TCRdb passed the 5' RACE reads through MiXCR, listing each CDR3 protein once. Among about 970,000 distinct CDR3 sequences listed, about 53% were seen once. What was sequenced was blood. Every receptor here comes from a woman aged 55-70 years in good health. The CDR3 runs from the conserved cysteine through the conserved F or W. A D gene is named only where the DNA matches it firmly. Size tells how often a clone was seen (once, few, many) or the class of an expanded clone, and some rows leave it out.

TRBJ1-1 | TRBV11-2 | TRBD1 | - | TGTGCCAGCAGCTTAGTAACAGGGGTCCTGAACACTGAAGCTTTCTTT | CASSLVTGVLNTEAFF
TRBJ2-1 | TRBV12-3/TRBV12-4 | - | - | TGTGCCAGCACCGGCGGGACTCTAAGCTTCAATGAGCAGTTCTTC | CASTGGTLSFNEQFF
TRBJ2-7 | TRBV5-5 | TRBD2 | once | TGTGCCAGCAGCCCCATCGGGACTAACTCCTACGAGCAGTACTTC | CASSPIGTNSYEQYF
TRBJ2-1 | TRBV4-1 | TRBD2 | few | TGCGCCAGCAGCAGGCTAGCGGGTAGTGAGCAGTTCTTC | CASSRLAGSEQFF
TRBJ2-3 | TRBV20-1 | - | few | TGCAGTGCTAGTCGGGCGCCTAGCACAGATACGCAGTATTTT | CSASRAPSTDTQYF
TRBJ2-7 | TRBV7-3 | - | - | TGTGCCAGCAGCTTAGTGGGTGGGGCGGGACCCTACGAGCAGTACTTC | CASSLVGGAGPYEQYF
TRBJ2-3 | TRBV14 | - | - | TGTGCCAGCAGCCAAGATCTGACACCCCCCACAGATACGCAGTATTTT | CASSQDLTPPTDTQYF
TRBJ2-7 | TRBV10-3 | TRBD2 | once | TGTGCCACCCAAGGGACTAGCGGCTACGAGCAGTACTTC | CATQGTSGYEQYF
TRBJ1-4 | TRBV4-1 | - | many | TGCGCCAGCAGCCCGGCGGGGCTAAATGAAAAACTGTTTTTT | CASSPAGLNEKLFF
TRBJ2-7 | TRBV7-9 | TRBD2 | few | TGTGCCAGCAGTCCTCGCAGCGGGAGAGCCCCCTACGAGCAGTACTTC | CASSPRSGRAPYEQYF
TRBJ2-7 | TRBV6-7 | - | - | TGTGCCAGCAGTGTTTGGGGTGTCTACGAGCAGTACTTC | CASSVWGVYEQYF
TRBJ2-7 | TRBV9 | TRBD2 | few | TGTGCCAGCGGAAAGCGGGACTACGAGCAGTACTTC | CASGKRDYEQYF
TRBJ1-1 | TRBV7-9 | - | - | TGTGCCAGCAGCCTCGGGGGTTTGGGAACTGAAGCTTTCTTT | CASSLGGLGTEAFF
TRBJ1-4 | TRBV7-6 | - | few | TGTGCCAGCAGCTTAGGCGTCGGGAGAGGCGAGGAAGGGGTCGATAATGAAAAACTGTTTTTT | CASSLGVGRGEEGVDNEKLFF
TRBJ2-3 | TRBV10-3 | TRBD2 | few | TGTGCCATCAGTGAGCGAGTTGGGCTAGCGGGAGACGTGGATACGCAGTATTTT | CAISERVGLAGDVDTQYF
TRBJ2-1 | TRBV18 | - | few | TGTGCCAGCTCACCACGGCGGGACGGCAGCGATGAGCAGTTCTTC | CASSPRRDGSDEQFF
TRBJ2-5 | TRBV5-1 | - | - | TGCGCCAGCAGCTTAGGCAGGTTTACAGAGACCCAGTACTTC | CASSLGRFTETQYF
TRBJ2-5 | TRBV12-3/TRBV12-4 | TRBD1 | few | TGTGCCAGCAGTTTCCGAGGGGGCAGGGAGACCCAGTACTTC | CASSFRGGRETQYF
TRBJ1-4 | TRBV11-2 | TRBD1 | - | TGTGCCAGCAGCTTGGACAGGAGGCAAAAACTGTTTTTT | CASSLDRRQKLFF
TRBJ2-7 | TRBV7-9 | - | - | TGTGCCAGCAGCCCAAGGGGGGGCACTGTGTACGAGCAGTACTTC | CASSPRGGTVYEQYF
TRBJ2-3 | TRBV12-5 | TRBD2 | few | TGTGCTAGTGGTTTGGTACTAACTAGCGGGAGAACAGATACGCAGTATTTT | CASGLVLTSGRTDTQYF
TRBJ2-3 | TRBV2 | TRBD2 | - | TGTGCCGGCAGTGAGTGGGAGGGCCGGCGATACGTAGATACGCAGTATTTT | CAGSEWEGRRYVDTQYF
TRBJ2-7 | TRBV20-1 | - | - | TGCAGTGCTAAATTTGTCGTGGAGATGGCCCTCTACGAGCAGTACTTC | CSAKFVVEMALYEQYF
TRBJ1-1 | TRBV7-3 | TRBD1 | few | TGTGCCAGCAGCTCCCACCCTAAAACCGGGACAGGAATGAACACTGAAGCTTTCTTT | CASSSHPKTGTGMNTEAFF
TRBJ2-1 | TRBV20-1 | TRBD2 | - | TGCAGTGCTAGAGTGGGGGAGGGGTACAATGAGCAGTTCTTC | CSARVGEGYNEQFF
TRBJ2-1 | TRBV12-3/TRBV12-4 | TRBD2 | few | TGTGCCAGCAGTTTAGCGGGAGGGAAATACAATGAGCAGTTCTTC | CASSLAGGKYNEQFF
TRBJ2-1 | TRBV6-2/TRBV6-3 | TRBD2 | - | TGTGCCTGCCGGGTGGCGGGGGATTACAATGAGCAGTTCTTC | CACRVAGDYNEQFF
TRBJ2-4 | TRBV19 | TRBD1 | - | TGTGCCAGTAGTACCCCCGGACAGACAGGGGACATTCAGTACTTC | CASSTPGQTGDIQYF
TRBJ2-7 | TRBV7-9 | - | few | TGTGCCAGCAGCCCTCCCTCGGGCAGGGTGGCCTACGAGCAGTACTTC | CASSPPSGRVAYEQYF
TRBJ1-5 | TRBV4-1 | - | - | TGCGCCAGCAGCCACAGGACAGCGATTAGCAATCAGCCCCAGCATTTT | CASSHRTAISNQPQHF
TRBJ2-3 | TRBV28 | - | - | TGTGCCAGCAGTTCGGAGGGCACAGATACGCAGTATTTT | CASSSEGTDTQYF
TRBJ1-2 | TRBV7-8 | - | - | TGTGCCAGCAGCTTAGTAAGGGTACCTACCTATGGCTACACCTTC | CASSLVRVPTYGYTF
TRBJ2-5 | TRBV20-1 | - | - | TGCAGTGCTCCGCTGGCTAGCGGGACAGGGGAGCAGTACTTC | CSAPLASGTGEQYF
TRBJ1-1 | TRBV2 | - | - | TGTGCCAGCCCTGCCGGGGCGGCGAACACTGAAGCTTTCTTT | CASPAGAANTEAFF
TRBJ1-4 | TRBV24-1 | TRBD1 | - | TGTGCCACCGGCGGGACAGCAGGTGAAAAACTGTTTTTT | CATGGTAGEKLFF
TRBJ2-7 | TRBV5-1 | TRBD1 | few | TGCGCCAGCAGCTTGGACAGGGGACCGGAGCAGTACTTC | CASSLDRGPEQYF
TRBJ2-4 | TRBV27 | TRBD1 | few | TGTGCCAGCAGCCCCGGGACAGGTGAAAACATTCAGTACTTC | CASSPGTGENIQYF
TRBJ2-5 | TRBV9 | TRBD1 | - | TGTGCCAGCAGCGAGACAGGGTGGGATGAGAACCAGTACTTC | CASSETGWDENQYF
TRBJ2-7 | TRBV9 | TRBD2 | - | TGTGCCAGCAGCGTAGTGGGGACTAGCTGGGTAAATGAGCAGTACTTC | CASSVVGTSWVNEQYF
TRBJ1-6 | TRBV7-9 | TRBD1 | - | TGTGCCAGCAACGGACAGGGGGATTCACCCCTCCACTTT | CASNGQGDSPLHF
TRBJ2-3 | TRBV11-2 | - | - | TGTGCCAGCAGCCCTGGGACATCAGTCACAGATACGCAGTATTTT | CASSPGTSVTDTQYF
TRBJ2-1 | TRBV7-6 | - | once | TGTGCCAGCAGCCTAACTAGCTCCTCCTACAATGCGCAGTTCTTC | CASSLTSSSYNAQFF
TRBJ2-3 | TRBV4-1 | - | - | TGCGCCAGCAGCCAAGGGGTTGTCCGGAAGCATACGCAGTATTTT | CASSQGVVRKHTQYF
TRBJ2-5 | TRBV4-1 | TRBD2 | - | TGCGCCAGCAGCCGCTCCGGACTAGCTTCCAATGAGCAGTACTTC | CASSRSGLASNEQYF